This is a list of T cell receptor beta chains from one sample in a study of blood T cells in healthy people across ages. One entry per CDR3 protein, called by TCRdb with MiXCR from the 5' RACE reads. The profile shows 550,000 to 700,000 distinct CDR3 sequences, approximately 27% of them singletons. Source material: blood. The receptors originated from a woman in her 70s in good health. Each CDR3 is given with its conserved first and last residue. The D gene is left open where the match is weak. Only part of the rows carry a size: once, few, many, or a class if the clone is expanded.

V: TRBV12-3/TRBV12-4
J: TRBJ2-3
D: TRBD1
size: .
CDR3: CASSYRGPDPQYF
DNA: TGTGCCAGCAGTTACAGGGGGCCAGATCCGCAGTATTTT

V: TRBV19
J: TRBJ2-7
D: .
size: few
CDR3: CATKAGSLPYEQYF
DNA: TGTGCCACCAAGGCCGGATCACTCCCCTACGAGCAGTACTTC

V: TRBV4-3
J: TRBJ1-2
D: .
size: .
CDR3: CASGRGGPNYGYTF
DNA: TGCGCTTCGGGAAGGGGGGGCCCTAACTATGGCTACACCTTC

V: TRBV6-6
J: TRBJ1-1
D: .
size: .
CDR3: CASSYVSGTEAFF
DNA: TGTGCCAGCAGTTACGTTTCGGGGACTGAAGCTTTCTTT

V: TRBV10-3
J: TRBJ2-6
D: .
size: .
CDR3: CAISDPGQPAWANVLTF
DNA: TGTGCCATCAGTGATCCAGGACAGCCCGCTTGGGCCAACGTCCTGACTTTC

V: TRBV12-5
J: TRBJ2-5
D: .
size: many
CDR3: CASGLGSAQETQYF
DNA: TGTGCTAGTGGTTTGGGTTCAGCACAAGAGACCCAGTACTTC

V: TRBV7-2
J: TRBJ2-1
D: .
size: few
CDR3: CASSLERVSSYNEQFF
DNA: TGTGCCAGCAGCTTAGAAAGGGTAAGCTCCTACAATGAGCAGTTCTTC

V: TRBV5-1
J: TRBJ2-7
D: .
size: .
CDR3: CASSLAPGDYEQYF
DNA: TGCGCCAGCAGCTTGGCCCCGGGGGACTACGAGCAGTACTTC

V: TRBV5-1
J: TRBJ2-7
D: .
size: .
CDR3: CASSSPGVGEQYF
DNA: TGCGCCAGCAGCTCGCCGGGGGTGGGCGAGCAGTACTTC

V: TRBV7-2
J: TRBJ1-2
D: .
size: .
CDR3: CASSLVRVGYTF
DNA: TGTGCCAGCAGCTTAGTGAGGGTTGGCTACACCTTC

V: TRBV7-2
J: TRBJ2-5
D: .
size: few
CDR3: CASSNFRQVETQYF
DNA: TGTGCCAGCAGTAACTTTAGACAGGTTGAGACCCAGTACTTC

V: TRBV7-2
J: TRBJ1-1
D: .
size: .
CDR3: CASSLVGTGNTEAFF
DNA: TGTGCCAGCAGCTTGGTGGGAACAGGGAACACTGAAGCTTTCTTT

V: TRBV4-3
J: TRBJ2-5
D: TRBD1
size: .
CDR3: CASSHGTGKEETQYF
DNA: TGCGCCAGCAGCCACGGGACAGGGAAGGAAGAGACCCAGTACTTC